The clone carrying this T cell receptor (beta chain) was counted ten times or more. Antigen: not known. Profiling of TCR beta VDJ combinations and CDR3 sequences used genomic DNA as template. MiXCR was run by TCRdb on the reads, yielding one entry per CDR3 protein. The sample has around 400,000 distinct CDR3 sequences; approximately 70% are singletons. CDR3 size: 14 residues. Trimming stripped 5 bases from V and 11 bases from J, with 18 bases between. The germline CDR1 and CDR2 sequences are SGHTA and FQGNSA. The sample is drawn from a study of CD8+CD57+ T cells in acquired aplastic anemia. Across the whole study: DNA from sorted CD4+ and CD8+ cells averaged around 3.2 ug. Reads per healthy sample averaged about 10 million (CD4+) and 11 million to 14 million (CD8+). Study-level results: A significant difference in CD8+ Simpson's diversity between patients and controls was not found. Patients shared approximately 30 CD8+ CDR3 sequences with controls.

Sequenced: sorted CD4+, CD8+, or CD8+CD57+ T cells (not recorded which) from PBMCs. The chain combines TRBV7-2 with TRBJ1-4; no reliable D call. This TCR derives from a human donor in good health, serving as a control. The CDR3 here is CASSLRGEKSKLFF. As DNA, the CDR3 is TGTGCCAGCAGCCTGCGTGGGGAGAAGAGCAAACTGTTTTTT.